These 11 T cell receptor beta chains came from one sample sequenced in a study of T-cell memory formation after mild COVID-19. TCRdb fed the 5' RACE reads into MiXCR, producing one record per CDR3 protein. The table has about 170,000 distinct CDR3 sequences, 10% to 15% seen once. Input material: PBMCs or a T cell subset sorted from them (not recorded which). The receptor set was obtained from a man aged 18 to 35 who had mild COVID-19 (a few samples of this study predate the infection). Cell type and time point are not known.

The chain has TRBV7-6 and TRBJ1-1, with 7 bases fitting TRBD1. V was pared by 6 bases and J by 3 bases, with 4 bases of the junction left unmatched. This CDR3 is 13 amino acids long. Per the germline V gene, CDR1 is SGHVS and CDR2 is FNYEAQ. CDR3 in amino acids: CASRKTGDTEAFF. CDR3 bases: TGTGCCAGCAGAAAAACAGGGGACACTGAAGCTTTCTTT.

The chain has TRBV11-2 and TRBJ1-2, with 11 positions matching TRBD1. The CDR3 is 15 residues long. The germline CDR1 and CDR2 sequences are SGHAT and FQNNGV. V lost 5 bases to trimming and J lost 7 bases; unmatched junction nucleotides: 9. The CDR3 nucleotides are TGTGCCAGCAGCCTCCTAGGACAGGGGGCTTCTGGCTACACCTTC. This encodes CASSLLGQGASGYTF.

This clonotype was seen many times. The chain has TRBV3-1 and TRBJ2-5; TRBD2 aligns across 8 bases. After removal of 4 bases from V and 5 bases from J, the junction contained 3 bases not matched to a gene. The CDR3 contains 13 residues. Germline V gives CDR1 LGHDT, CDR2 YNNKEL (reference sequence). The CDR3 region has the DNA TGTGCCAGCAGCCTTCGACTAGCGGAGACCCAGTACTTC. Amino acid sequence: CASSLRLAETQYF.

This clonotype was observed at least ten times. Written as DNA, the CDR3 is TGTGCCAGTAGCCTCCGCGACAGGCCCACTGAAGCTTTCTTT. Protein: CASSLRDRPTEAFF. The chain combines TRBV19 with TRBJ1-1; possible D gene TRBD1, 6 bases. Germline values: CDR1 LNHDA, CDR2 SQIVND (reference sequence). The length of the CDR3 is 14 residues. V shed 6 bases and J shed 4 bases, with 15 bases lying between them.

This chain links TRBV20-1 with TRBJ1-5; maybe TRBD1 (6 bases). The germline gives CDR1 DFQATT, CDR2 SNEGSKA (reference sequence). The CDR3 is made up of 12 amino acids. V was shortened by 8 bases and J by 7 bases, with 15 bases between the two germline ends. DNA for the CDR3: TGCAGTATAGGGGGGGCCGGGCAGCCCCAGCATTTT. It codes for CSIGGAGQPQHF.

This clonotype was found a few times. The chain couples TRBV5-1 to TRBJ2-1, with 9 bases fitting TRBD1. The V gene's germline CDR1 is SGHRS and CDR2 YFSETQ. The CDR3 extends over 17 amino acids. The V and J ends lost 2 bases and 4 bases, in that order; junction bases with no gene match: 10. CDR3 region: CASSFLSGTGTYNEQFF. The CDR3, as DNA: TGCGCCAGCAGCTTCCTATCCGGGACAGGGACATACAATGAGCAGTTCTTC.

The J gene is TRBJ2-2, the V gene TRBV4-1, with D perhaps matching TRBD2 (5 bases). The CDR3 length is 16 residues. The germline gives CDR1 MGHRA, CDR2 YSYEKL. V gave up 2 bases and J gave up 6 bases, with 16 bases separating them. CDR3 region: CASSQSPRVEAGELFF. The DNA of the CDR3 is TGCGCCAGCAGCCAATCCCCCCGGGTGGAGGCCGGGGAGCTGTTTTTT.

This chain links TRBV19 with TRBJ2-7; TRBD2 agrees at 9 bases. With V trimmed by 3 bases and J by 4 bases, 7 bases remained unmatched. From germline, CDR1 is LNHDA and CDR2 SQIVND (reference sequence). The CDR3 loop spans 15 amino acids. The CDR3 sequence: CASSMGTGLAYEQYF. The DNA of the CDR3 is TGTGCCAGTAGTATGGGAACGGGACTAGCTTACGAGCAGTACTTC. The entire variable domain, with the rest obtained from reference TRBV19 and TRBJ2-7, is as follows: DGGITQSPKYLFRKEGQNVTLSCEQNLNHDAMYWYRQDPGQGLRLIYYSQIVNDFQKGDIAEGYSVSREKKESFPLTVTSAQKNPTAFYLCASSMGTGLAYEQYFGPGTRLTVT.

This clonotype was seen only a few times. The chain couples TRBV5-6 to TRBJ2-2; 8 nucleotides align to TRBD2. This CDR3 has 15 amino acids. The trim removed 2 bases at V and 5 bases at J, leaving 5 bases unmatched. Germline values: CDR1 SGHDT, CDR2 YYEEEE. CDR3 region: CASSLAGAPTGELFF. CDR3 nucleotides: TGTGCCAGCAGCTTAGCGGGGGCCCCAACCGGGGAGCTGTTTTTT.

The V gene is TRBV3-1, the J gene TRBJ2-3; perhaps TRBD1 as D (5 bases). The germline V gene encodes CDR1 LGHDT and CDR2 YNNKEL (reference sequence). Trimming cost V 4 bases and J 4 bases, with 12 bases left between them. The CDR3 length is 14 residues. CDR3 protein: CASSPFDRPDTQYF. The CDR3, as DNA: TGTGCCAGCAGCCCATTTGACAGACCAGATACGCAGTATTTT.

This clonotype was counted many times. The V and J genes are TRBV6-5 and TRBJ2-7, with D possibly called TRBD1 or TRBD2 (5 bases each). This CDR3 is 16 amino acids long. V was trimmed by 2 bases and J by 6 bases, leaving 20 bases between them. Per germline, CDR1 MNHEY and CDR2 SVGAGI. The CDR3, as DNA: TGTGCCAGCAGTTACAGACGGCGACTGCGAGGGGTCGAGCAGTACTTC. Its protein is CASSYRRRLRGVEQYF.